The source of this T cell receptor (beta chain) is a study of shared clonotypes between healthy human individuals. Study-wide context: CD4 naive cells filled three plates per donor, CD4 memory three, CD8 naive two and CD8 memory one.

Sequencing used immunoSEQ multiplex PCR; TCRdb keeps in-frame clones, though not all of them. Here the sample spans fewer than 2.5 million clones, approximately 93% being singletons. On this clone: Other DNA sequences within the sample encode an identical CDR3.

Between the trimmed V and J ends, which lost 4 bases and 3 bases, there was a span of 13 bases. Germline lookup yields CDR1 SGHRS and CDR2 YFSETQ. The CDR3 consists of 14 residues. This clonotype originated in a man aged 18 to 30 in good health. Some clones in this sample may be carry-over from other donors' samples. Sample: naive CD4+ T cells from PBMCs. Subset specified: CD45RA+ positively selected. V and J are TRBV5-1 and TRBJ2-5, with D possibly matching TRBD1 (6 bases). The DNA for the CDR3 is TGCGCCAGCAGCCCACGGGCAGGGGAAGAGACCCAGTACTTC. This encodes CASSPRAGEETQYF. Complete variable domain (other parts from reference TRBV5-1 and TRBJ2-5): KAGVTQTPRYLIKTRGQQVTLSCSPISGHRSVSWYQQTPGQGLQFLFEYFSETQRNKGNFPGRFSGRQFSNSRSEMNVSTLELGDSALYLCASSPRAGEETQYFGPGTRLLVL.